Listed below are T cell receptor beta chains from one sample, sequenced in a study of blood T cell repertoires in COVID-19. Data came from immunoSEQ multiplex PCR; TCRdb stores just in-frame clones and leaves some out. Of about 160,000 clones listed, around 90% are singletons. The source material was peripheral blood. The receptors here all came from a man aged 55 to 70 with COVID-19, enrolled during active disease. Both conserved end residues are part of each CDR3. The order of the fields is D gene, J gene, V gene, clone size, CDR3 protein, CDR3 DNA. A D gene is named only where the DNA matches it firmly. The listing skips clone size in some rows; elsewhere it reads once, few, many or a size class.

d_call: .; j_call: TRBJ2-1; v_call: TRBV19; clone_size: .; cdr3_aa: CASSGSSYNEQFF; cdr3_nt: TGTGCCAGTAGTGGGAGCTCCTACAATGAGCAGTTCTTC
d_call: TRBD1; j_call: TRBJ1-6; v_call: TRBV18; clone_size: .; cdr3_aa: CASSPMTGGRHNSPLHF; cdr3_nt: TGTGCCAGCTCACCGATGACAGGGGGCCGACATAATTCACCCCTCCACTTT
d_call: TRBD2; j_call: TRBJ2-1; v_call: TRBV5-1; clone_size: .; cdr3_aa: CASSQIPLAGGYNEQFF; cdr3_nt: TGCGCCAGCAGCCAAATCCCCCTTGCGGGGGGCTACAATGAGCAGTTCTTC
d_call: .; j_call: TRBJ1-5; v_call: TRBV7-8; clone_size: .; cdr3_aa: CASSLGGNSNQPQHF; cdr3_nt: TGTGCCAGCAGCTTAGGCGGAAATAGCAATCAGCCCCAGCATTTT
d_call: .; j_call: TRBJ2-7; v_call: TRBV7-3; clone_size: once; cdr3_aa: CASSFFGQGLGEQYF; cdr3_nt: TGTGCCAGCAGCTTTTTTGGTCAGGGGCTTGGCGAGCAGTACTTC
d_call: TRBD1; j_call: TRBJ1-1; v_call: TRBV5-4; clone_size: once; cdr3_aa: CASSHWDRATEAFF; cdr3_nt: TGTGCCAGCAGCCACTGGGACAGGGCTACTGAAGCTTTCTTT
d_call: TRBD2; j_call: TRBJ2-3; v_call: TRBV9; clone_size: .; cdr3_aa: CASSAEGGSMLDTQYF; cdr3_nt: TGTGCCAGCAGCGCCGAGGGAGGGTCCATGCTAGATACGCAGTATTTT
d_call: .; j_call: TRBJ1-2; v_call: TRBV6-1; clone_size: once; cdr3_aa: CASSEARGYTF; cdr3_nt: TGTGCCAGCAGTGAAGCGCGCGGCTACACCTTC
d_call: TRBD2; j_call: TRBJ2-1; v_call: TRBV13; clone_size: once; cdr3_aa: CASRVIAGGLNEQFF; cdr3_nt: TGTGCCAGCAGGGTAATAGCGGGGGGGCTGAATGAGCAGTTCTTC
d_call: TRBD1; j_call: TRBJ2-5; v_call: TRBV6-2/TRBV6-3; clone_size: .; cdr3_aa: CASSYHSGTAFWETQYF; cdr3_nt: TGTGCCAGCAGTTACCACTCGGGGACAGCCTTTTGGGAGACCCAGTACTTC
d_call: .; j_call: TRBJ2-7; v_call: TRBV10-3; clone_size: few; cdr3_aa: CAISESVGAYEQYF; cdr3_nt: TGTGCCATCAGTGAGTCTGTAGGAGCCTACGAGCAGTACTTC
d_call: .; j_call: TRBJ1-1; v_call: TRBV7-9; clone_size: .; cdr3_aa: CASSLEGIAPEAFF; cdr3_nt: TGTGCCAGCAGCTTAGAAGGTATAGCCCCTGAAGCTTTCTTT
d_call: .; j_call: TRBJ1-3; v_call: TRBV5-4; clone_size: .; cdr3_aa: CASSLEADFGNTIYF; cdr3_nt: TGTGCCAGCAGCTTGGAGGCAGACTTCGGAAACACCATATATTTT
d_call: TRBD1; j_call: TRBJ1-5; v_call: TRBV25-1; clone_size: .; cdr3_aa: CASSELDREGQPQHF; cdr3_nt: TGTGCCAGCAGTGAACTGGACAGGGAGGGTCAGCCCCAGCATTTT
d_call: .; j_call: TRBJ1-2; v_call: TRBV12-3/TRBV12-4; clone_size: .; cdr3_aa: CASSLNRAGYTF; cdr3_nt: TGTGCCAGCAGTTTAAACAGGGCGGGCTACACCTTC
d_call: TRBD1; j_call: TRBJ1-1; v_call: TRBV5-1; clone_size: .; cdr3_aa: CASSPGGQGRVTGTEAFF; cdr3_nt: TGCGCCAGCAGCCCAGGAGGACAGGGGAGGGTAACAGGCACTGAAGCTTTCTTT
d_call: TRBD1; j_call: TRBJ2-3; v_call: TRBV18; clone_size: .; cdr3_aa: CASSLSIMTGGADTQYF; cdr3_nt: TGTGCCAGCTCACTAAGTATTATGACAGGGGGCGCAGATACGCAGTATTTT
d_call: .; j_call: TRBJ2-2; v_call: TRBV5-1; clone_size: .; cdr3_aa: CASSSDSYGTGELFF; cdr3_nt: TGCGCCAGCAGCTCAGACTCATACGGGACCGGGGAGCTGTTTTTT
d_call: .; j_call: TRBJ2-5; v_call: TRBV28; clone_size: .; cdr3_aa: CASSLFRVGNTQYF; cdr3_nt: TGTGCCAGCAGTTTATTCAGGGTCGGTAACACCCAGTACTTC
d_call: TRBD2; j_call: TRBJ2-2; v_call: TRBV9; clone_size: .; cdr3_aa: CASSVTSGNTGELFF; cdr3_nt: TGTGCCAGCAGCGTTACTAGCGGGAACACCGGGGAGCTGTTTTTT
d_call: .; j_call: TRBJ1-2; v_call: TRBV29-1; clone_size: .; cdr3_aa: CSVEDLYGYTF; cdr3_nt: TGCAGCGTTGAAGATTTATATGGCTACACCTTC
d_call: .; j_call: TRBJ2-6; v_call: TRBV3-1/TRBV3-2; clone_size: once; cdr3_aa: CASSRGAAGANVLTF; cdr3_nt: TGTGCCAGCAGCCGCGGGGCAGCTGGGGCCAACGTCCTGACTTTC
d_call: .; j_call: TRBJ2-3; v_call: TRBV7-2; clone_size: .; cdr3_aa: CASSLARGTDTQYF; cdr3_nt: TGTGCCAGCAGCTTAGCGCGCGGCACAGATACGCAGTATTTT
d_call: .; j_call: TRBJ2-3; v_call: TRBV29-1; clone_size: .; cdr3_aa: CSLIITISTDTQYF; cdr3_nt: TGCAGCCTTATTATAACTATAAGCACAGATACGCAGTATTTT
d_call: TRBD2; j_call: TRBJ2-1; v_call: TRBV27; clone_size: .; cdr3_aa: CASMRRVDGGASYNEQFF; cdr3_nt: TGTGCCAGCATGAGACGGGTTGACGGGGGGGCCTCCTACAATGAGCAGTTCTTC
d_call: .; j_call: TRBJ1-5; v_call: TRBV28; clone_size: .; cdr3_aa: CASGTGYSSNQPQHF; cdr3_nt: TGTGCCAGCGGAACAGGGTACAGTAGCAATCAGCCCCAGCATTTT
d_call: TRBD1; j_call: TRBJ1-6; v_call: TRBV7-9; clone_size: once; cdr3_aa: CASSSPGQSNSPLHF; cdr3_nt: TGTGCCAGCAGCTCTCCGGGACAGAGCAATTCACCCCTCCACTTT
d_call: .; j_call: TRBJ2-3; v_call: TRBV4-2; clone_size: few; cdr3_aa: CASSLRVADTQYF; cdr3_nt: TGTGCCAGCAGCCTCAGGGTCGCAGATACGCAGTATTTT
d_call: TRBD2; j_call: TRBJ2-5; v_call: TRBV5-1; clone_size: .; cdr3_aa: CASSWGLAEETQYF; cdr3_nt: TGCGCCAGCAGTTGGGGACTAGCGGAAGAGACCCAGTACTTC